The next 28 T cell receptor beta chains were all read from a single sample in a study of OX40 agonist ivuxolimab in advanced cancers. The data were produced by immunoSEQ multiplex PCR, yet TCRdb's version contains in-frame clones alone and is incomplete. The sample lists some 50,000 clones, 75% to 85% seen once, with approximately 0.69% in the top ten. The starting material was CD4+ or CD8+ T cells sorted from blood, obtained in a trial of the OX40 agonist ivuxolimab. The receptor source for this set is an adult with an advanced solid tumor such as melanoma, head and neck, liver or kidney cancer.

CDR3 region: CASSLISGDEQYF. The CDR3 DNA reads as TGTGCCAGCAGTTTAATTTCCGGCGACGAGCAGTACTTC. This chain uses TRBV27 with TRBJ2-7, with unresolved D. Germline assignment: CDR1 MNHEY and CDR2 SMNVEV (reference sequence). The V gene lost 2 bases and the J gene lost 5 bases, with 10 bases spanning the gap. This CDR3 region has 13 residues.

There are a few counts of this clone. The chain employs TRBV28 and TRBJ2-3; D remains ambiguous. The V end was cut by 5 bases, the J end by 4 bases, with 13 bases between. Germline V gene data show CDR1 as MDHEN and CDR2 as SYDVKM. This CDR3 has 14 residues. CDR3 sequence reads: CASSLFSGADTQYF. The CDR3 DNA sequence: TGTGCCAGCAGTCTTTTTAGTGGGGCAGATACGCAGTATTTT.

This clone came up once. The chain carries TRBV11-3 and TRBJ2-1; D ambiguous. With 5 bases removed from V and 9 bases from J, the gap between germline ends came to 11 bases. The CDR3 extends over 12 amino acids. CDR1 SGHNT and CDR2 YENEEA come from the germline V gene. This chain's CDR3 is CASSRDSLEQFF. The CDR3 DNA reads TGTGCCAGCAGCCGAGACTCCCTTGAGCAGTTCTTC.

The chain combines TRBV7-9 with TRBJ1-1, with D unresolved. Germline CDR1 SEHNR, CDR2 FQNEAQ (reference sequence). V gave up 5 bases and J gave up 1 base, with 2 bases separating them. The CDR3 runs to 11 residues. In nucleotides, the CDR3 is TGTGCCAGCAGCGAGAACACTGAAGCTTTCTTT. This codes for CASSENTEAFF.

This rearrangement joins TRBV9 to TRBJ1-1; 8 bases align to TRBD1. Germline CDR1 is SGDLS and CDR2 is YYNGEE. The CDR3 extends over 15 amino acids. With 0 bases clipped from V and 1 base from J, the junction kept 2 bases outside the gene matches. CDR3 in DNA: TGTGCCAGCAGCGTAGGAGGGACAGGGAACACTGAAGCTTTCTTT. It translates to CASSVGGTGNTEAFF.

This rearrangement joins TRBV5-1 to TRBJ2-1; D is unresolved. V was clipped by 2 bases and J by 2 bases, with 14 bases between them. Germline assignment: CDR1 SGHRS and CDR2 YFSETQ. The CDR3 totals 16 residues. The CDR3 region has the DNA TGCGCCAGCAGCTTAGCGATGGGTGCCGCCTACAATGAGCAGTTCTTC. This gives the protein CASSLAMGAAYNEQFF.

The CDR3 DNA sequence: TGTGCCAGCAGCCCCAGCCGACGCGAGCAGTACTTC. It is translated as CASSPSRREQYF. The chain couples TRBV6-1 to TRBJ2-7; D unresolved. Germline V lookup: CDR1 MNHNS, CDR2 SASEGT. The CDR3 runs 12 residues. V was cut by 6 bases and J by 6 bases, with 12 bases left in between.

This clone was seen a handful of times. The V and J genes are TRBV4-1 and TRBJ2-1; no firm D call. Germline V gene data show CDR1 as MGHRA and CDR2 as YSYEKL. V was clipped by 0 bases and J by 10 bases, with 7 bases between them. The CDR3 spans 12 residues. Here the CDR3 reads CASSQDRREQFF. The CDR3, as DNA: TGCGCCAGCAGCCAAGATAGAAGGGAGCAGTTCTTC.

V is TRBV7-9 and J is TRBJ2-1; 7 positions match TRBD2. The CDR3 is made up of 17 amino acids. Germline CDR1 reads SEHNR; CDR2 reads FQNEAQ (reference sequence). With V trimmed by 1 base and J by 3 bases, 9 bases remained unmatched. CDR3 sequence: CASSLGATSEVYNEQFF. The CDR3 coding sequence is TGTGCCAGCAGCTTAGGTGCTACTAGCGAGGTCTACAATGAGCAGTTCTTC.

The chain couples TRBV4-1 to TRBJ2-1; D may be TRBD1 (6 bases). This CDR3 comprises 14 residues. CDR1 and CDR2 (germline): MGHRA, YSYEKL. V lost 5 bases and J lost 5, with 13 bases in between. The CDR3 nucleotides are TGCGCCAGCAGCAGAGGGGGATTTGACAATGAGCAGTTCTTC. Encoded protein: CASSRGGFDNEQFF.

J is TRBJ2-1 and V is TRBV6-1, with D perhaps given as TRBD1 or TRBD2 (5 bases each). V dropped 1 base and J dropped 9 bases, with 10 bases sitting between them. This CDR3 has 13 amino acids. Germline CDR1 and CDR2: MNHNS and SASEGT. The CDR3 is CASSEGARGEQFF. Written as DNA, the CDR3 is TGTGCCAGCAGTGAAGGGGCGAGGGGTGAGCAGTTCTTC.

V usage is TRBV9 and J usage is TRBJ2-3; 9 nucleotides line up with TRBD1. J lost 2 bases, V lost 0 bases, and 4 bases had no gene match. CDR3 size: 16 residues. Germline V gene lookup returns CDR1 SGDLS and CDR2 YYNGEE. Here the CDR3 reads CASSVAGTGITDTQYF. The CDR3 nucleotides are TGTGCCAGCAGCGTAGCTGGGACAGGGATCACAGATACGCAGTATTTT. Together with reference TRBV9 and TRBJ2-3, the CDR3 gives the full variable domain: DSGVTQTPKHLITATGQRVTLRCSPRSGDLSVYWYQQSLDQGLQFLIQYYNGEERAKGNILERFSAQQFPDLHSELNLSSLELGDSALYFCASSVAGTGITDTQYFGPGTRLTVL.

CDR3 in amino acids: CASSSGTGGTDTQYF. The CDR3 region has the DNA TGTGCCAGCAGCTCTGGGACAGGGGGCACAGATACGCAGTATTTT. The chain has TRBV7-3 and TRBJ2-3, with 10 bases matching TRBD1. Trimming cost V 4 bases and J 1 base; bases outside gene matches: 2. This CDR3 is built from 15 residues. From germline, CDR1 is SGHTA and CDR2 FQGTGA.

V usage is TRBV21-1 and J usage is TRBJ2-1; the D call of TRBD1 is as the table states it, not checked on the DNA. TRBV21-1 is noted as a pseudogene. The length of the CDR3 is 16 residues. The CDR3 spells CASSITGGESYNEQFF. The CDR3 nucleotides read TGTGCCAGCAGCATCACAGGGGGTGAATCCTACAATGAGCAGTTCTTC.

This chain uses TRBV5-1 with TRBJ2-7; D possibly corresponds to TRBD1 (5 bases). The CDR3 length is 14 residues. Trimming cost V 4 bases and J 2 bases, with 13 bases left between them. CDR1 is SGHRS and CDR2 is YFSETQ in the germline V gene. In DNA, the CDR3 is TGCGCCAGCAGCCCGGGCAGGGATACCTACGAGCAGTACTTC. Translated, it gives CASSPGRDTYEQYF.

This clone has a single count. The V call is TRBV6-5, the J call TRBJ1-2, with D uncertain. V shed 0 bases and J shed 2 bases, with 10 bases lying between them. CDR3 length equals 15 residues. Per the germline V gene, CDR1 is MNHEY and CDR2 is SVGAGI. The CDR3 DNA reads as TGTGCCAGCAGTTACTCTCCTCCCAGAAACTATGGCTACACCTTC. Amino acid sequence: CASSYSPPRNYGYTF.

CDR3 bases: TGTGCCAGCAGTCAGGGGGAAAACACCTACGAGCAGTACTTC. Protein product: CASSQGENTYEQYF. This rearrangement joins TRBV2 to TRBJ2-5; TRBD1 aligns across 7 bases. Gene TRBJ2-7 matches the end of the DNA better, so the J call may be wrong. The CDR3 runs 14 residues. Germline-derived CDR1 and CDR2 are SNHLY and FYNNEI.

The V call is TRBV9, the J call TRBJ1-5; 8 bases are a match to TRBD1. The CDR3 contains 16 residues. From germline, CDR1 is SGDLS and CDR2 YYNGEE. J was trimmed by 0 bases and V by 3 bases; bases with no gene match: 5. The CDR3: CASSEGTGDSNQPQHF. CDR3 nucleotides: TGTGCCAGCAGCGAGGGGACAGGAGATAGCAATCAGCCCCAGCATTTT.

The chain couples TRBV7-3 to TRBJ2-2, with 8 bases that match TRBD2. The germline V gene encodes CDR1 SGHTA and CDR2 FQGTGA. The CDR3 length is 16 residues. The V segment lost 5 bases and the J segment 3 bases; nucleotides outside the gene matches: 8. The CDR3 nucleotides read TGTGCCAGCAGCCCGGTGGCGGGGGGCCACACCGGGGAGCTGTTTTTT. Its translation is CASSPVAGGHTGELFF.

The CDR3 protein is CASSELVGGEQYF. The CDR3 region has the DNA TGTGCCAGCAGTGAACTCGTAGGGGGCGAGCAGTACTTC. V gene TRBV6-1 combines with J gene TRBJ2-7; D possibly corresponds to TRBD1 (6 bases). CDR1 and CDR2 from the germline V gene are MNHNS and SASEGT. The CDR3 is 13 residues long. V was pared by 2 bases and J by 6 bases, with 11 bases between.

This clone was seen only once. This chain joins TRBV2 and TRBJ2-7; 10 bases align to TRBD1. From germline, CDR1 is SNHLY and CDR2 FYNNEI. V lost 5 bases, J lost 5 bases, and 9 bases stayed unmatched. This CDR3 has 15 amino acids. As DNA, the CDR3 is TGTGCCAGCAGTATCCGGACAGGGGGGTTCGACGAGCAGTACTTC. Its protein is CASSIRTGGFDEQYF.

This clone came up a few times. The chain links TRBV7-8 to TRBJ2-3; 7 bases match TRBD2. Losses at the gene ends were 0 bases for V and 4 bases for J; bases not matched to a gene: 7. Germline CDR1 SGHVS, CDR2 FQNEAQ. The CDR3 has 16 residues. CDR3 region: CASSLARGTISDTQYF. The CDR3 nucleotides read TGTGCCAGCAGCTTAGCGCGGGGGACTATTTCAGATACGCAGTATTTT.

The chain uses TRBV5-4 and TRBJ1-6; 9 bases match TRBD1. This CDR3 is built from 19 residues. Germline V gives CDR1 SGHNT, CDR2 YYREEE (reference sequence). With 0 bases clipped from V and 10 bases from J, the junction kept 17 bases outside the gene matches. The CDR3 spells CASSLVLLRTGEKGSPLHF. The CDR3 nucleotides are TGTGCCAGCAGCTTGGTCCTTCTGAGGACAGGGGAGAAGGGGTCACCCCTCCACTTT.

The V and J genes are TRBV7-2 and TRBJ1-5; a possible D gene is TRBD1 (5 bases). Trimming left V 3 bases short and J 1 base short, with 13 bases between. CDR3 size: 16 residues. Germline values: CDR1 SGHTA, CDR2 FQGNSA. The CDR3 reads CASSLALQVSNQPQHF. The CDR3 region has the DNA TGTGCCAGCAGCTTGGCCTTACAGGTCAGCAATCAGCCCCAGCATTTT.

This clone was picked up a small number of times. The chain recombines TRBV13 with TRBJ2-1; 15 bases agree with TRBD2. Looked up from germline, CDR1 is PRHDT and CDR2 is FYEKMQ (reference sequence). The V segment lost 9 bases and the J segment 7 bases; nucleotides outside the gene matches: 10. This CDR3 has 16 amino acids. CDR3 residues: CASQGGTSGGWNEQFF. In nucleotides, the CDR3 is TGTGCCAGTCAAGGAGGGACTAGCGGGGGGTGGAATGAGCAGTTCTTC.

The chain employs TRBV7-8 and TRBJ2-7; unclear D gene. The CDR3 consists of 13 residues. Between the trimmed V and J ends, which lost 4 bases and 3 bases, there was a span of 10 bases. CDR1 and CDR2 from the germline V gene are SGHVS and FQNEAQ. Here the CDR3 DNA reads TGTGCCAGCAGCTCCCGTCGTAGCTACGAGCAGTACTTC. Translated: CASSSRRSYEQYF.

The chain joins TRBV5-1 to TRBJ2-1; 9 nucleotides align to TRBD1. CDR1 and CDR2 (germline): SGHRS, YFSETQ. V shed 7 bases and J 7 bases; nucleotides not matched to a gene: 9. CDR3 size: 14 residues. CDR3 region: CASLTPGTGNEQFF. The CDR3, as DNA: TGCGCCAGCCTTACTCCCGGGACAGGGAATGAGCAGTTCTTC.

The chain has TRBV5-1 and TRBJ2-3; 13 bases match TRBD2. Looked up from germline, CDR1 is SGHRS and CDR2 is YFSETQ. The CDR3 has 16 amino acids. The ends lost 3 bases at V and 2 bases at J; junction bases unmatched: 3. The CDR3 DNA sequence: TGCGCCAGCAGCTGGACTAGCGGGGGAATCACAGATACGCAGTATTTT. Translation gives CASSWTSGGITDTQYF.